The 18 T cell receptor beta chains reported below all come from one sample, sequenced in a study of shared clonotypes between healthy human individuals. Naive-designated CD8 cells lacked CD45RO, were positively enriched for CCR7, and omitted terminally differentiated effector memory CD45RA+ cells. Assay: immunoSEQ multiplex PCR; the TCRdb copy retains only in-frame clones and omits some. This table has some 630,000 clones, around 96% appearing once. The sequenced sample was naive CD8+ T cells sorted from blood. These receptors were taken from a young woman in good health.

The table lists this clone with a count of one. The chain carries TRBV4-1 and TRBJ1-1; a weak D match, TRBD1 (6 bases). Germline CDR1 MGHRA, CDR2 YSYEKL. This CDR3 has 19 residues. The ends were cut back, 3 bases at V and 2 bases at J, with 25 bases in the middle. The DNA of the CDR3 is TGCGCCAGCAGCCAGGCCGTGGGGGCCCGCTATCATATAAACACTGAAGCTTTCTTT. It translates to CASSQAVGARYHINTEAFF.

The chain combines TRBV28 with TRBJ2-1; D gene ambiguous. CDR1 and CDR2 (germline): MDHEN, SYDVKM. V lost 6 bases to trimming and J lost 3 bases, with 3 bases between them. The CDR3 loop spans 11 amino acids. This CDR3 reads CASRNYNEQFF. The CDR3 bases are TGTGCCAGCAGAAACTACAATGAGCAGTTCTTC.

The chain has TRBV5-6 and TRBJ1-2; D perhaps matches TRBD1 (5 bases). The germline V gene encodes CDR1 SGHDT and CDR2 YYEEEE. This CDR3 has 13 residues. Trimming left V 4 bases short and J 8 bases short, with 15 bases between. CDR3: CASSLTTVLGYTF. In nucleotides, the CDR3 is TGTGCCAGCAGCCTGACGACAGTTTTGGGCTACACCTTC.

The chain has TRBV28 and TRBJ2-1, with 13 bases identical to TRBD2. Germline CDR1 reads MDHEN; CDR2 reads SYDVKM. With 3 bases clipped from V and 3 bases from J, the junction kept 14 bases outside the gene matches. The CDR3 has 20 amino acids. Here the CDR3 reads CASSFQRETGTSGIYNEQFF. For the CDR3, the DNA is TGTGCCAGCAGTTTCCAGAGAGAAACCGGGACTAGCGGGATCTACAATGAGCAGTTCTTC.

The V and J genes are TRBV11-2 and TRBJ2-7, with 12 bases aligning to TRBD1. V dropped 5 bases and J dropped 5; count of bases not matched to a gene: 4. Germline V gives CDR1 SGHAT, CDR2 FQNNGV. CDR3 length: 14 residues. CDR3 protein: CASSVGTGGDEQYF. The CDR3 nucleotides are TGTGCCAGCAGCGTGGGGACAGGGGGCGACGAGCAGTACTTC.

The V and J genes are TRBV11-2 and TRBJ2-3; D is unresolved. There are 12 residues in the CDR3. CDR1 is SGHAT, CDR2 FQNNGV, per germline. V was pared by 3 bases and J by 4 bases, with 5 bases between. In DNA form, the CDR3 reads TGTGCCAGCAGCTTTATCCCAGATACGCAGTATTTT. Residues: CASSFIPDTQYF.

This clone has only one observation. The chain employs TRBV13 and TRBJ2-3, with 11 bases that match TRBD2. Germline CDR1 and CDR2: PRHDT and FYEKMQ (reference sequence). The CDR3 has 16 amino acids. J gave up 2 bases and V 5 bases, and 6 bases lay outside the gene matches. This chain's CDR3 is CASSPRLAGITDTQYF. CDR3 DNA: TGTGCCAGCAGCCCCCGACTAGCGGGAATCACAGATACGCAGTATTTT. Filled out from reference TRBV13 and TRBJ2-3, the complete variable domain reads AAGVIQSPRHLIKEKRETATLKCYPIPRHDTVYWYQQGPGQDPQFLISFYEKMQSDKGSIPDRFSAQQFSDYHSELNMSSLELGDSALYFCASSPRLAGITDTQYFGPGTRLTVL.

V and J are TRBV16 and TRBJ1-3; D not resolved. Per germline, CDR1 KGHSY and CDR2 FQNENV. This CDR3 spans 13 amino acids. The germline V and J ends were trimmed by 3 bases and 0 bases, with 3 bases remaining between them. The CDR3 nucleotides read TGTGCCAGCAGCCACCGCTCTGGAAACACCATATATTTT. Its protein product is CASSHRSGNTIYF.

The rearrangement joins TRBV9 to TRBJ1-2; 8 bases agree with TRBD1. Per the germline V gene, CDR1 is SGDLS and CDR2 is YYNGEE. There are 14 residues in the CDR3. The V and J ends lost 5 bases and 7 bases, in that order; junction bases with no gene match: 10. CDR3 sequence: CASSRPTGGSGYTF. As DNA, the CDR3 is TGTGCCAGCAGTCGCCCAACAGGGGGAAGTGGCTACACCTTC.

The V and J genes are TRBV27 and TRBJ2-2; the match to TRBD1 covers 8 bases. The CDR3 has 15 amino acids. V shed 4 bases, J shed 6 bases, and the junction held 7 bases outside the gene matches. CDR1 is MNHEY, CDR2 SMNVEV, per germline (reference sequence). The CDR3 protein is CASSWGQVPPGELFF. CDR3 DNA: TGTGCCAGCAGTTGGGGACAGGTACCCCCCGGGGAGCTGTTTTTT.

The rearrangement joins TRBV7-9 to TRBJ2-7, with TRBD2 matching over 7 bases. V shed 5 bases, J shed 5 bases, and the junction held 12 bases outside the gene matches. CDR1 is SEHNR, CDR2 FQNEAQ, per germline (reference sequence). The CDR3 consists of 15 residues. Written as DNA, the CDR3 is TGTGCCAGCAGCCCTTGGGCTAGCGGAGACCACGAGCAGTACTTC. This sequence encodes CASSPWASGDHEQYF. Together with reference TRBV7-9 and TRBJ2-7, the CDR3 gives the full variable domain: DTGVSQNPRHKITKRGQNVTFRCDPISEHNRLYWYRQTLGQGPEFLTYFQNEAQLEKSRLLSDRFSAERPKGSFSTLEIQRTEQGDSAMYLCASSPWASGDHEQYFGPGTRLTVT.

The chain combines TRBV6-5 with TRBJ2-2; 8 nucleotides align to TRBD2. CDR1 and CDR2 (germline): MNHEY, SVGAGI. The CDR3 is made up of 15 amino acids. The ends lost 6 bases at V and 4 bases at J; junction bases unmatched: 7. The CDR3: CASRPAGGGTGELFF. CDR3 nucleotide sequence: TGTGCCAGCAGGCCCGCGGGGGGTGGCACCGGGGAGCTGTTTTTT.

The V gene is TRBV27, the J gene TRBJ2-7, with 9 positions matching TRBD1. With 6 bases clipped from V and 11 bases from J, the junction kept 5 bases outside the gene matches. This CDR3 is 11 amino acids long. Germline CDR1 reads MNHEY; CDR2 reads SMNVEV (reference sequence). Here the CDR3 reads CASRSWTGEYF. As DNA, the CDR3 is TGTGCCAGCAGATCCTGGACAGGGGAGTACTTC.

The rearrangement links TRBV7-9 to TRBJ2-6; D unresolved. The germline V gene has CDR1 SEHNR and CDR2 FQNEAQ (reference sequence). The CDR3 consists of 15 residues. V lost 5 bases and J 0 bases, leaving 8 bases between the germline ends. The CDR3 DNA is TGTGCCAGCAGCCCTCCGGACTCTGGGGCCAACGTCCTGACTTTC. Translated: CASSPPDSGANVLTF.

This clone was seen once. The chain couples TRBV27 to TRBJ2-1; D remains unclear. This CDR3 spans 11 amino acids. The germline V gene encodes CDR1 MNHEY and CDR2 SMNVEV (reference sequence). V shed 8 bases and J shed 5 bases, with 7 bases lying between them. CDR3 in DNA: TGTGCCAGCCTCTTGAACAATGAGCAGTTCTTC. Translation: CASLLNNEQFF.

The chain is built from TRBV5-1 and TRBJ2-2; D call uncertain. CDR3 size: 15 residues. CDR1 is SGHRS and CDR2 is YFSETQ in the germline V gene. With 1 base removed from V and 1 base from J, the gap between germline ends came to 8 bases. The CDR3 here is CASSLWEGNTGELFF. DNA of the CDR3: TGCGCCAGCAGCTTGTGGGAAGGGAACACCGGGGAGCTGTTTTTT.

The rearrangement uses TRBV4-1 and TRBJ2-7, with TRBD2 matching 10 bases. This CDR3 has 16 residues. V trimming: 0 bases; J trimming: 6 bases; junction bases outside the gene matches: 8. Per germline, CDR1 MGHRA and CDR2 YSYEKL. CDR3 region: CASSQDGTSGAGEQYF. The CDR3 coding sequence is TGCGCCAGCAGCCAAGATGGAACTAGCGGGGCGGGCGAGCAGTACTTC.

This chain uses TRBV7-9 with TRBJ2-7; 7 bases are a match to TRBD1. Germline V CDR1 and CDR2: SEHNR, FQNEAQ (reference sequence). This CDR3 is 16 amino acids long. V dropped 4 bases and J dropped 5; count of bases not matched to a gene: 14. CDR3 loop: CASSSRQGTKADEQYF. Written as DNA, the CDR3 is TGTGCCAGCAGCTCTAGACAGGGCACAAAGGCGGACGAGCAGTACTTC.